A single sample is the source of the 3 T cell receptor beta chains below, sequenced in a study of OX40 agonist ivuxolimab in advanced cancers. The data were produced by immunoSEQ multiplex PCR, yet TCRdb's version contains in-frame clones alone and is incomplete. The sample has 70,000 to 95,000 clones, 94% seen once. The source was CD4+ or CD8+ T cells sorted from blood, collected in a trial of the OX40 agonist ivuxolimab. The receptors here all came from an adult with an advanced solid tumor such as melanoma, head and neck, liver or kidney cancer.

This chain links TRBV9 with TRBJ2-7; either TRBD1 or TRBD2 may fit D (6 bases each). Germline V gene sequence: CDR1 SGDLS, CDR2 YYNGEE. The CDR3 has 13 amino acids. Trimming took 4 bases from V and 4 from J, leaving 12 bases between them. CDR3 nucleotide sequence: TGTGCCAGCAGCACGGGGGCGTCTTACGAGCAGTACTTC. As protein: CASSTGASYEQYF.

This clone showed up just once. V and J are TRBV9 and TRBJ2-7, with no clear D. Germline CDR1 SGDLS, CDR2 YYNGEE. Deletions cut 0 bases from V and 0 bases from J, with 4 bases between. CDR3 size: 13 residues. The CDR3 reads CASSVGPSYEQYF. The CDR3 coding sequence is TGTGCCAGCAGCGTAGGCCCCTCCTACGAGCAGTACTTC.

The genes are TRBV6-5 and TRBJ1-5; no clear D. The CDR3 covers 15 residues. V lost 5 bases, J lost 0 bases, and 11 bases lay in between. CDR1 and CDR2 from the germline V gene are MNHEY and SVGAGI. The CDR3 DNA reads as TGTGCCAGCAGTAGCGACGGATCTAGCAATCAGCCCCAGCATTTT. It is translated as CASSSDGSSNQPQHF.